Listed below are T cell receptor beta chains from one sample, sequenced in a study of T-cell reconstitution after alpha-beta-depleted transplantation in children. TCRdb re-called the PCR reads through MiXCR, storing one row per CDR3 protein. Here the sample spans nearly 250,000 distinct CDR3 sequences, roughly 8.2% being singletons. This sample comprised PBMCs, mostly from graft donor cells, obtained 180 days after TCRalphabeta/CD19-depleted stem cell transplant. These TCRs come from a male patient aged 10-17 years who had a stem cell transplant for acute lymphoblastic leukemia, so the T cells may come from the graft donor. Each CDR3 is given with its conserved first and last residue. A D gene is named only where the DNA matches it firmly. Clone size, where shown, is once, few, many, or a class for clones that have expanded.

clone_size: many
j_call: TRBJ2-7
d_call: -
v_call: TRBV7-8
cdr3_aa: CASSYQSYEQYF
cdr3_nt: TGTGCCAGCAGCTACCAATCCTACGAGCAGTACTTC

clone_size: few
j_call: TRBJ2-6
d_call: TRBD1
v_call: TRBV7-2
cdr3_aa: CASRAGTGRLKGAGANVLTF
cdr3_nt: TGTGCCAGCAGAGCCGGGACAGGTCGCCTTAAAGGGGCTGGGGCCAACGTCCTGACTTTC

clone_size: many
j_call: TRBJ1-2
d_call: TRBD1
v_call: TRBV12-3/TRBV12-4
cdr3_aa: CASSLAGQFNSYGYTF
cdr3_nt: TGTGCCAGCAGTTTAGCGGGACAGTTTAATTCCTATGGCTACACCTTC

clone_size: many
j_call: TRBJ2-3
d_call: -
v_call: TRBV10-3
cdr3_aa: CAISWDSPDTQYF
cdr3_nt: TGTGCCATCAGTTGGGACTCACCAGATACGCAGTATTTT

clone_size: many
j_call: TRBJ2-3
d_call: TRBD2
v_call: TRBV7-3
cdr3_aa: CASSLTFQRGGLTDTQYF
cdr3_nt: TGTGCCAGCAGCTTAACGTTTCAGCGGGGGGGCCTCACAGATACGCAGTATTTT

clone_size: many
j_call: TRBJ1-2
d_call: -
v_call: TRBV2
cdr3_aa: CASSPAPGHHYGYTF
cdr3_nt: TGTGCCAGCAGCCCGGCCCCAGGACACCACTATGGCTACACCTTC

clone_size: many
j_call: TRBJ1-5
d_call: -
v_call: TRBV6-1
cdr3_aa: CASSTGTYGQPQHF
cdr3_nt: TGTGCCAGCAGCACCGGGACGTACGGTCAGCCCCAGCATTTT

clone_size: many
j_call: TRBJ2-1
d_call: TRBD2
v_call: TRBV20-1
cdr3_aa: CSARRLGGLAGTNEQFF
cdr3_nt: TGCAGTGCTAGAAGACTGGGTGGGCTAGCGGGGACCAATGAGCAGTTCTTC

clone_size: few
j_call: TRBJ2-2
d_call: -
v_call: TRBV4-1
cdr3_aa: CASSQAEEGHGELFF
cdr3_nt: TGCGCCAGCAGCCAAGCCGAGGAAGGACACGGGGAGCTGTTTTTT

clone_size: many
j_call: TRBJ2-4
d_call: -
v_call: TRBV4-1
cdr3_aa: CASSQVDSLGKNIQYF
cdr3_nt: TGCGCCAGCAGCCAAGTGGACAGCCTTGGAAAAAACATTCAGTACTTC

clone_size: many
j_call: TRBJ1-2
d_call: TRBD1
v_call: TRBV7-3
cdr3_aa: CASTGQGIGYTF
cdr3_nt: TGTGCCAGCACCGGACAGGGGATCGGCTACACCTTC

clone_size: many
j_call: TRBJ2-3
d_call: -
v_call: TRBV5-1
cdr3_aa: CASSLETDTQYF
cdr3_nt: TGCGCCAGCAGCCTGGAGACAGATACGCAGTATTTT

clone_size: many
j_call: TRBJ1-2
d_call: -
v_call: TRBV5-1
cdr3_aa: CASRPLGGEYGYTF
cdr3_nt: TGCGCCAGCAGACCTCTCGGGGGAGAATATGGCTACACCTTC

clone_size: many
j_call: TRBJ1-4
d_call: TRBD1
v_call: TRBV12-3/TRBV12-4
cdr3_aa: CASSGPDRGLQNEKLFF
cdr3_nt: TGTGCCAGCAGTGGCCCGGACAGGGGACTGCAGAATGAAAAACTGTTTTTT

clone_size: many
j_call: TRBJ2-1
d_call: TRBD2
v_call: TRBV25-1
cdr3_aa: CASSDSGTSGYNEQFF
cdr3_nt: TGTGCCAGCAGTGATTCAGGGACTAGCGGATACAATGAGCAGTTCTTC

clone_size: many
j_call: TRBJ1-1
d_call: -
v_call: TRBV28
cdr3_aa: CASRWAGLPNTEAFF
cdr3_nt: TGTGCCAGCCGATGGGCAGGCCTCCCGAACACTGAAGCTTTCTTT

clone_size: -
j_call: TRBJ1-3
d_call: -
v_call: TRBV13
cdr3_aa: CASSSMAGNTIYF
cdr3_nt: TGTGCCAGCAGCTCGATGGCCGGAAACACCATATATTTT

clone_size: many
j_call: TRBJ1-3
d_call: -
v_call: TRBV28
cdr3_aa: CASRMGSPNTIYF
cdr3_nt: TGTGCCAGCAGGATGGGCTCCCCGAACACCATATATTTT

clone_size: many
j_call: TRBJ2-1
d_call: TRBD2
v_call: TRBV6-2/TRBV6-3
cdr3_aa: CASSPNSGGASEQFF
cdr3_nt: TGTGCCAGCAGTCCCAATAGCGGGGGGGCATCCGAGCAGTTCTTC

clone_size: many
j_call: TRBJ1-3
d_call: -
v_call: TRBV10-3
cdr3_aa: CAISESLSSGNTIYF
cdr3_nt: TGTGCCATCAGTGAGTCCCTGAGCTCTGGAAACACCATATATTTT

clone_size: many
j_call: TRBJ1-2
d_call: TRBD1
v_call: TRBV7-9
cdr3_aa: CASSLAGQGAQDGYTF
cdr3_nt: TGTGCCAGCAGCTTAGCTGGACAGGGGGCGCAGGATGGCTACACCTTC

clone_size: -
j_call: TRBJ2-7
d_call: TRBD2
v_call: TRBV9
cdr3_aa: CASGPGEGPNEQYF
cdr3_nt: TGTGCCAGCGGACCGGGGGAGGGGCCCAACGAGCAGTACTTC

clone_size: many
j_call: TRBJ2-3
d_call: -
v_call: TRBV29-1
cdr3_aa: CSVSLWKEFIADHTDTQYF
cdr3_nt: TGCAGCGTTTCCCTGTGGAAGGAATTTATAGCGGATCACACAGATACGCAGTATTTT

clone_size: many
j_call: TRBJ1-1
d_call: -
v_call: TRBV12-3/TRBV12-4
cdr3_aa: CASSFTGQTEAFF
cdr3_nt: TGTGCCAGCAGTTTCACAGGGCAAACTGAAGCTTTCTTT

clone_size: many
j_call: TRBJ2-5
d_call: -
v_call: TRBV12-3/TRBV12-4
cdr3_aa: CASSLGFTSGWVQETQYF
cdr3_nt: TGTGCCAGCAGCCTGGGATTTACGAGCGGTTGGGTTCAAGAGACCCAGTACTTC

clone_size: many
j_call: TRBJ2-5
d_call: TRBD2
v_call: TRBV20-1
cdr3_aa: CSAAGEWETQYF
cdr3_nt: TGCAGTGCTGCGGGGGAGTGGGAGACCCAGTACTTC

clone_size: many
j_call: TRBJ2-3
d_call: -
v_call: TRBV20-1
cdr3_aa: CSARRVGGLSTDTQYF
cdr3_nt: TGCAGTGCTAGGAGGGTTGGGGGCCTTAGCACAGATACGCAGTATTTT

clone_size: many
j_call: TRBJ1-5
d_call: -
v_call: TRBV24-1
cdr3_aa: CATSDYREAQPQHF
cdr3_nt: TGTGCCACCAGTGATTATAGGGAGGCTCAGCCCCAGCATTTT

clone_size: many
j_call: TRBJ2-1
d_call: -
v_call: TRBV20-1
cdr3_aa: CSARDPIHSYNEQFF
cdr3_nt: TGCAGTGCTAGAGATCCCATCCACTCCTACAATGAGCAGTTCTTC

clone_size: many
j_call: TRBJ2-1
d_call: TRBD2
v_call: TRBV7-3
cdr3_aa: CASSLKPLAGGSYNEQFF
cdr3_nt: TGTGCCAGCAGCTTAAAGCCCCTAGCGGGGGGTTCCTACAATGAGCAGTTCTTC

clone_size: many
j_call: TRBJ1-3
d_call: -
v_call: TRBV12-3/TRBV12-4
cdr3_aa: CASLPTGSSGNTIYF
cdr3_nt: TGTGCCAGCCTCCCTACAGGGAGCTCTGGAAACACCATATATTTT

clone_size: many
j_call: TRBJ2-1
d_call: TRBD1
v_call: TRBV12-3/TRBV12-4
cdr3_aa: CASSLGQGRNEQFF
cdr3_nt: TGTGCCAGCAGTCTGGGACAGGGGCGCAATGAGCAGTTCTTC

clone_size: -
j_call: TRBJ2-3
d_call: -
v_call: TRBV24-1
cdr3_aa: CATSDRGLTDTQYF
cdr3_nt: TGTGCCACCAGTGACCGGGGCTTGACAGATACGCAGTATTTT

clone_size: many
j_call: TRBJ2-1
d_call: TRBD2
v_call: TRBV28
cdr3_aa: CASSFPSGLPYNEQFF
cdr3_nt: TGTGCCAGCAGTTTTCCTAGCGGGCTCCCCTACAATGAGCAGTTCTTC

clone_size: many
j_call: TRBJ2-2
d_call: TRBD2
v_call: TRBV10-3
cdr3_aa: CAIRNSGRDTGELFF
cdr3_nt: TGTGCCATCAGGAATAGCGGGAGGGACACCGGGGAGCTGTTTTTT

clone_size: many
j_call: TRBJ1-5
d_call: -
v_call: TRBV20-1
cdr3_aa: CSARAIGGWSSNQPQHF
cdr3_nt: TGCAGTGCTAGAGCCATAGGGGGGTGGTCTAGCAATCAGCCCCAGCATTTT

clone_size: many
j_call: TRBJ2-3
d_call: -
v_call: TRBV6-1
cdr3_aa: CASSQALVPQYF
cdr3_nt: TGTGCCAGCAGTCAAGCCCTTGTTCCGCAGTATTTT

clone_size: many
j_call: TRBJ1-6
d_call: -
v_call: TRBV12-3/TRBV12-4
cdr3_aa: CASSFGRGNSPLHF
cdr3_nt: TGTGCCAGCAGTTTCGGCAGGGGCAATTCACCCCTCCACTTT

clone_size: -
j_call: TRBJ1-6
d_call: -
v_call: TRBV3-1
cdr3_aa: CASSPRALYNSPLHF
cdr3_nt: TGTGCCAGCAGTCCCAGGGCACTCTATAATTCACCCCTCCACTTT

clone_size: many
j_call: TRBJ2-7
d_call: TRBD2
v_call: TRBV4-2
cdr3_aa: CASSPGTSFSVFEQYF
cdr3_nt: TGTGCCAGCAGCCCCGGGACTAGTTTTTCGGTTTTCGAGCAGTACTTC

clone_size: many
j_call: TRBJ1-5
d_call: -
v_call: TRBV27
cdr3_aa: CASSFFGQPQHF
cdr3_nt: TGTGCCAGCAGTTTTTTCGGTCAGCCCCAGCATTTT